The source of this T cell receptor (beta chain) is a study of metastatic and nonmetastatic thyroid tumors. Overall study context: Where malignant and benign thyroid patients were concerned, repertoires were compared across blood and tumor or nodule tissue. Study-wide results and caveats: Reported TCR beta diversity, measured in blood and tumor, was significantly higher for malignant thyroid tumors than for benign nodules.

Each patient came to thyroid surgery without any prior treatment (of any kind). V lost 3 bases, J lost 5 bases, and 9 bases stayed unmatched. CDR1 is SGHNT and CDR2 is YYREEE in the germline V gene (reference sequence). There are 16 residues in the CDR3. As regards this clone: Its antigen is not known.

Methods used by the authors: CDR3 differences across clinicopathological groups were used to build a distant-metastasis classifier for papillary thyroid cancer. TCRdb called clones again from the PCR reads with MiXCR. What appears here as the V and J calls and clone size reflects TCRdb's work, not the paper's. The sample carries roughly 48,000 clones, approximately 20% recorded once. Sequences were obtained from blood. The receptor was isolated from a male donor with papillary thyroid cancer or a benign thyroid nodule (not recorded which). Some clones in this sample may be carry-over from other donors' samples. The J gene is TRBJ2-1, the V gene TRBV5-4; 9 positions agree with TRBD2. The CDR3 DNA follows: TGTGCCAGCAGCTCCGTTGGACTAGCGCCCAACAATGAGCAGTTCTTC. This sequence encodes CASSSVGLAPNNEQFF.